The 29 T cell receptor beta chains given below trace back to one sample, sequenced in a study of control samples from healthy donors and cancer patients. Libraries were prepared by immunoSEQ multiplex PCR; TCRdb keeps only in-frame clonotypes and omits some of them. The sample consists of around 64,000 clones, about nine tenths of them appearing once. The specimen was PBMCs. These TCRs come from a man between 60 and 75 years old with colorectal cancer.

This chain links TRBV12-3 or TRBV12-4 with TRBJ2-7; 7 nucleotides line up with TRBD1. The CDR3 loop spans 13 amino acids. Trimming cost V 5 bases and J 5 bases; bases outside gene matches: 6. As DNA, the CDR3 is TGTGCCAGCAGTCGACAGGGTGCCCACGAGCAGTACTTC. Protein: CASSRQGAHEQYF.

The CDR3 DNA reads as TGTGCCAGCAGCCCCCTCGCCCCCGATACGCAGTATTTT. This gives the protein CASSPLAPDTQYF. The gene calls are TRBV7-6 and TRBJ2-3; no firm D call. The CDR3 is 13 residues long. The V gene lost 5 bases and the J gene lost 6 bases, with 12 bases spanning the gap. In germline, CDR1 is SGHVS, CDR2 FNYEAQ. Together with reference TRBV7-6 and TRBJ2-3, the CDR3 gives the full variable domain: GAGVSQSPRYKVTKRGQDVALRCDPISGHVSLYWYRQALGQGPEFLTYFNYEAQQDKSGLPNDRFSAERPEGSISTLTIQRTEQRDSAMYRCASSPLAPDTQYFGPGTRLTVL.

CDR3 amino acids: CASRGVQETQYF. The DNA for the CDR3 is TGTGCCAGCAGGGGTGTCCAAGAGACCCAGTACTTC. The rearrangement joins TRBV7-2 to TRBJ2-5; D not resolved. The V gene's germline CDR1 is SGHTA and CDR2 FQGNSA. The CDR3 is 12 residues long. Trimming removed 6 bases at V and 1 base at J, with 6 bases between.

This rearrangement joins TRBV5-4 to TRBJ2-1; 14 positions agree with TRBD2. Germline V gene sequence: CDR1 SGHNT, CDR2 YYREEE (reference sequence). The CDR3 loop spans 18 amino acids. With V trimmed by 3 bases and J by 2 bases, 7 bases remained unmatched. CDR3 nucleotides: TGTGCCAGCAGCTCGGGGACTAGCGGGGGCCCTCCCTACAATGAGCAGTTCTTC. Translated: CASSSGTSGGPPYNEQFF. Full variable domain (remainder filled in from reference TRBV5-4 and TRBJ2-1): ETGVTQSPTHLIKTRGQQVTLRCSSQSGHNTVSWYQQALGQGPQFIFQYYREEENGRGNFPPRFSGLQFPNYSSELNVNALELDDSALYLCASSSGTSGGPPYNEQFFGPGTRLTVL.

The CDR3 spells CASSWGGGGVQETQYF. For the CDR3, the DNA is TGTGCCAGCAGCTGGGGAGGTGGAGGGGTACAAGAGACCCAGTACTTC. The chain carries TRBV7-8 and TRBJ2-5; possibly TRBD2 for D (6 bases). Between the trimmed V and J ends, which lost 4 bases and 2 bases, there was a span of 17 bases. In germline, CDR1 is SGHVS, CDR2 FQNEAQ. The CDR3 has 16 residues.

The chain joins TRBV5-1 to TRBJ2-5; D uncertain. The germline V gene has CDR1 SGHRS and CDR2 YFSETQ. This CDR3 is 14 amino acids long. The V end was cut by 1 base, the J end by 2 bases, with 9 bases between. CDR3 coding DNA: TGCGCCAGCAGCTTGTTTGGGATTCAAGAGACCCAGTACTTC. The encoded protein is CASSLFGIQETQYF.

The chain has TRBV3-1 (or the pseudogene TRBV3-2) and TRBJ2-2, with D perhaps matching TRBD1 or TRBD2 (5 bases each). Per the germline V gene, CDR1 is LGHDT and CDR2 is YNNKEL (reference sequence). The CDR3 runs 14 residues. V gave up 4 bases and J gave up 2 bases, with 8 bases separating them. The CDR3 is CASSPGRNTGELFF. The CDR3 DNA follows: TGTGCCAGCAGCCCGGGACGTAACACCGGGGAGCTGTTTTTT.

The chain couples TRBV27 to TRBJ2-2; maybe TRBD1 (6 bases). The V end was cut by 7 bases, the J end by 0 bases, with 9 bases between. The CDR3 runs to 14 residues. CDR1 and CDR2 (germline): MNHEY, SMNVEV (reference sequence). The CDR3 bases are TGTGCCAGCACGGGACAAACGAACACCGGGGAGCTGTTTTTT. Translation: CASTGQTNTGELFF.

The CDR3 spells CASNVGYRNYGYTF. CDR3 DNA: TGCGCCAGCAATGTAGGATACCGAAACTATGGCTACACCTTC. This chain links TRBV5-1 with TRBJ1-2; no firm D call. V was trimmed by 6 bases and J by 2 bases, leaving 14 bases between them. This CDR3 has 14 amino acids. The germline gives CDR1 SGHRS, CDR2 YFSETQ.

J is TRBJ2-7 and V is TRBV29-1; perhaps TRBD2 as D (8 bases). The CDR3 is made up of 15 amino acids. Germline V gene lookup returns CDR1 SQVTM and CDR2 ANQGSEA. Trimming shortened V by 7 bases and J by 2 bases, and 21 bases separated the two germline ends. CDR3 sequence (DNA): TGCAGCGCCGGAGGGTCGGGAGGGGGCCCCTACGAGCAGTACTTC. Its protein product is CSAGGSGGGPYEQYF.

Remarks on this clone: The same CDR3 arises from other DNA sequences in this sample as well. This chain links TRBV18 with TRBJ2-5; D is perhaps TRBD2 (5 bases). With 3 bases removed from V and 5 bases from J, the gap between germline ends came to 10 bases. The germline V gene has CDR1 KGHSH and CDR2 LQKENI. The CDR3 is 13 amino acids. CDR3 protein: CASSPGLAETQYF. CDR3 nucleotide sequence: TGTGCCAGCTCACCTGGCCTAGCTGAGACCCAGTACTTC.

CDR3 DNA sequence: TGTGCCAGCAGCCAAGAAGGGCTCAACAATGAGCAGTTCTTC. It encodes CASSQEGLNNEQFF. The V gene is TRBV4-2, the J gene TRBJ2-1, with D unresolved. Trimming stripped 0 bases from V and 5 bases from J, with 8 bases between. CDR1 and CDR2 (germline): LGHNA, YNFKEQ. The CDR3 spans 14 residues.

The genes are TRBV19 and TRBJ1-5; 7 bases map to TRBD1. The CDR3 has 15 residues. Germline lookup yields CDR1 LNHDA and CDR2 SQIVND (reference sequence). Trimming cost V 7 bases and J 0 bases; bases outside gene matches: 6. The CDR3: CASKGDRYSNQPQHF. CDR3 in DNA: TGTGCCAGTAAAGGGGACAGATATAGCAATCAGCCCCAGCATTTT.

The CDR3 region is CASSYRTGGGNTIYF. The CDR3 DNA reads as TGTGCCAGCAGCTATAGGACAGGGGGCGGAAACACCATATATTTT. This chain joins TRBV3-1 (or the pseudogene TRBV3-2) and TRBJ1-3, with 11 bases lining up with TRBD1. V was pared by 5 bases and J by 4 bases, with 4 bases of the junction left unmatched. This CDR3 is built from 15 residues. Germline V gene lookup returns CDR1 LGHDT and CDR2 YNNKEL (reference sequence).

V is TRBV5-6 and J is TRBJ2-7; no clear D gene. The V end was cut by 8 bases, the J end by 5 bases, with 11 bases between. The CDR3 consists of 11 residues. CDR1 is SGHDT, CDR2 YYEEEE, per germline. Written as DNA, the CDR3 is TGTGCCAGTGCCGGACCCCACGAGCAGTACTTC. Translating gives CASAGPHEQYF.

The chain has TRBV3-1 (or the pseudogene TRBV3-2) and TRBJ1-4, with D perhaps matching TRBD1 (5 bases). The CDR3 is 15 residues long. The germline CDR1 and CDR2 sequences are LGHDT and YNNKEL (reference sequence). The V and J ends lost 4 bases and 7 bases respectively, with 16 bases between them. Here the CDR3 DNA reads TGTGCCAGCAGCCCCCCGGGGCGGGGGGGTGAAAAACTGTTTTTT. Translation gives CASSPPGRGGEKLFF.

This clone was detected only once. The chain recombines TRBV15 with TRBJ1-4, with 8 bases lining up with TRBD1. V shed 8 bases and J 8 bases; nucleotides not matched to a gene: 16. Germline CDR1 is LNHNV and CDR2 is YYDKDF (reference sequence). The CDR3 loop spans 16 amino acids. CDR3 region: CATLPGGAGGKEKLFF. The CDR3 coding sequence is TGTGCCACCCTTCCCGGGGGGGCAGGGGGCAAGGAAAAACTGTTTTTT.

This sequence joins TRBV19 and TRBJ2-3; possibly TRBD1 or TRBD2 for D (5 bases each). The germline gives CDR1 LNHDA, CDR2 SQIVND (reference sequence). V was cut by 5 bases and J by 0 bases, with 12 bases left in between. CDR3 length: 15 amino acids. The CDR3 here is CASSGAGASTDTQYF. CDR3 in DNA: TGTGCCAGTAGTGGAGCCGGGGCCAGCACAGATACGCAGTATTTT.

The chain uses TRBV19 and TRBJ2-5; 8 bases map to TRBD1. Germline assignment: CDR1 LNHDA and CDR2 SQIVND (reference sequence). The CDR3 contains 17 residues. Unmatched junction bases numbered 11, after V lost 4 bases and J lost 1 base. As DNA, the CDR3 is TGTGCCAGTAGTACCCACCCCGGGACAGGCCTCCAAGAGACCCAGTACTTC. It specifies CASSTHPGTGLQETQYF. The entire variable domain, with the rest obtained from reference TRBV19 and TRBJ2-5, is as follows: DGGITQSPKYLFRKEGQNVTLSCEQNLNHDAMYWYRQDPGQGLRLIYYSQIVNDFQKGDIAEGYSVSREKKESFPLTVTSAQKNPTAFYLCASSTHPGTGLQETQYFGPGTRLLVL.

This chain connects TRBV27 to TRBJ1-5; possible D gene TRBD1, 6 bases. Germline assignment: CDR1 MNHEY and CDR2 SMNVEV (reference sequence). The V end was cut by 5 bases, the J end by 1 base, with 9 bases between. The CDR3 contains 14 residues. CDR3 coding DNA: TGTGCCAGCAGTGCTGACAGGAGCAATCAGCCCCAGCATTTT. It specifies CASSADRSNQPQHF.

The rearrangement links TRBV5-1 to TRBJ1-2; 8 nucleotides agree with TRBD1. CDR3 length equals 14 residues. V trimming: 4 bases; J trimming: 7 bases; junction bases outside the gene matches: 9. The V gene's germline CDR1 is SGHRS and CDR2 YFSETQ. CDR3 in amino acids: CASSIGQGEAGYTF. The CDR3 nucleotides are TGCGCCAGCAGCATCGGACAGGGTGAGGCTGGCTACACCTTC.

The chain recombines TRBV7-2 with TRBJ2-7; 8 nucleotides agree with TRBD1. This CDR3 region has 14 residues. The V gene end was trimmed by 4 bases and the J gene end by 5 bases; junction bases not matched to a gene: 7. The germline V gene has CDR1 SGHTA and CDR2 FQGNSA. The CDR3 loop is CASSSRTGSNEQYF. CDR3 coding DNA: TGTGCCAGCAGCTCCCGGACAGGGAGCAACGAGCAGTACTTC.

The chain has TRBV5-1 and TRBJ1-1, with D possibly TRBD1 on 5 matching bases. The germline V gene has CDR1 SGHRS and CDR2 YFSETQ. Trimming removed 0 bases at V and 1 base at J, with 13 bases between. The length of the CDR3 is 16 residues. DNA of the CDR3: TGCGCCAGCAGCTTGGCCGCATGGGACCCGAACACTGAAGCTTTCTTT. It encodes CASSLAAWDPNTEAFF. The full variable domain, its missing parts supplied by reference TRBV5-1 and TRBJ1-1, is KAGVTQTPRYLIKTRGQQVTLSCSPISGHRSVSWYQQTPGQGLQFLFEYFSETQRNKGNFPGRFSGRQFSNSRSEMNVSTLELGDSALYLCASSLAAWDPNTEAFFGQGTRLTVV.

The V call is TRBV12-5, the J call TRBJ1-1; 9 bases align to TRBD1. With V trimmed by 6 bases and J by 1 base, 9 bases remained unmatched. There are 16 residues in the CDR3. Germline lookup yields CDR1 LGHNT and CDR2 FRNRAP. The CDR3 here is CASGPGTGRSNTEAFF. DNA for the CDR3: TGTGCTAGTGGACCGGGGACAGGGAGGTCGAACACTGAAGCTTTCTTT.

The CDR3 region is CASSGRGGADTEAFF. CDR3 coding DNA: TGTGCCAGCAGCGGTAGGGGGGGAGCGGACACTGAAGCTTTCTTT. The chain couples TRBV11-2 to TRBJ1-1; tentative D call: TRBD1 (6 bases). This CDR3 is built from 15 residues. CDR1 and CDR2 (germline): SGHAT, FQNNGV. V was pared by 5 bases and J by 3 bases, with 16 bases between. Combining the CDR3 with reference TRBV11-2 and TRBJ1-1 gives the whole variable domain EAGVAQSPRYKIIEKRQSVAFWCNPISGHATLYWYQQILGQGPKLLIQFQNNGVVDDSQLPKDRFSAERLKGVDSTLKIQPAKLEDSAVYLCASSGRGGADTEAFFGQGTRLTVV.

The chain employs TRBV6-6 and TRBJ1-1; 9 bases map to TRBD1. Germline lookup yields CDR1 MNHNY and CDR2 SVGAGI (reference sequence). Trimming took 5 bases from V and 7 from J; bases not matched to a gene: 11. The CDR3 length is 15 residues. The CDR3 DNA reads TGTGCCAGCAGTATTCGACAGGGGGGAACGGGTGAAGCTTTCTTT. This translates into CASSIRQGGTGEAFF.

The chain recombines TRBV15 with TRBJ2-5; unclear D gene. The CDR3 covers 14 residues. With 0 bases removed from V and 5 bases from J, the gap between germline ends came to 10 bases. CDR1 and CDR2 (germline): LNHNV, YYDKDF (reference sequence). In DNA form, the CDR3 reads TGTGCCACCAGCAGAGAGGGCCCTGTCGAGACCCAGTACTTC. Residues: CATSREGPVETQYF.

A single count supports this clone. The J gene is TRBJ1-4, the V gene TRBV6-6; 8 bases line up with TRBD1. Germline V lookup: CDR1 MNHNY, CDR2 SVGAGI (reference sequence). The J segment lost 3 bases and the V segment lost 6 bases, leaving 6 bases of the junction unmatched. CDR3 length: 15 residues. The CDR3 here is CASRDRGHPNEKLFF. CDR3 in DNA: TGTGCCAGCAGAGACAGGGGACACCCTAATGAAAAACTGTTTTTT.

The genes are TRBV30 and TRBJ1-4; tentative D call: TRBD1 (5 bases). There are 15 residues in the CDR3. Germline V gene data show CDR1 as GTSNPN and CDR2 as SVGIG (reference sequence). The V gene lost 0 bases and the J gene lost 3 bases, with 11 bases spanning the gap. The chain's CDR3 is CAWSVSRGANEKLFF. The CDR3 DNA sequence: TGTGCCTGGAGTGTAAGCCGGGGCGCTAATGAAAAACTGTTTTTT. The complete variable domain, with remaining parts taken from reference TRBV30 and TRBJ1-4, reads SQTIHQWPATLVQPVGSPLSLECTVEGTSNPNLYWYRQAAGRGLQLLFYSVGIGQISSEVPQNLSASRPQDRQFILSSKKLLLSDSGFYLCAWSVSRGANEKLFFGSGTQLSVL.